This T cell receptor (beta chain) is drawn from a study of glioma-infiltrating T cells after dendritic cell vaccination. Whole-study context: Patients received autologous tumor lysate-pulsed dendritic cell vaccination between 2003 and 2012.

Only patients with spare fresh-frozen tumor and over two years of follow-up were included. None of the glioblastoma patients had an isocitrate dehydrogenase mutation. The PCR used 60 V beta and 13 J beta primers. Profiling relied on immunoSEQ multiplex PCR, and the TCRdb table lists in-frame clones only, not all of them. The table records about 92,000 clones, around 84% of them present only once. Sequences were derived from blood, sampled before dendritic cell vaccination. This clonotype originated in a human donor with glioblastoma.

CDR3 loop: CASSQGQDSNQPQHF. CDR3 in DNA: TGCGCCAGCAGCCAAGGGCAGGATAGCAATCAGCCCCAGCATTTT. V is TRBV4-1 and J is TRBJ1-5; D gene uncertain. Germline CDR1 is MGHRA and CDR2 is YSYEKL. The V end lost 1 base, the J end lost 0 bases, and 7 bases lay between the germline ends. The CDR3 extends over 15 amino acids.